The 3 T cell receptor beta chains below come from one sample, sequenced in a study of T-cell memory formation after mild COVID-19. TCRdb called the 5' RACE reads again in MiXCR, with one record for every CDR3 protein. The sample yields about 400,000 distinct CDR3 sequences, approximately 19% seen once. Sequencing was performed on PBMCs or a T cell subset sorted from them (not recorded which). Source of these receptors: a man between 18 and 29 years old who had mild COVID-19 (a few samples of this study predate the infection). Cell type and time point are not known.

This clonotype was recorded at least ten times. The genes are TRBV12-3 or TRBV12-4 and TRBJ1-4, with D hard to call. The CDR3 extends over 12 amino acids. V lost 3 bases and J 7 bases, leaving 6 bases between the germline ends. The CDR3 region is CASSFSGEKLFF. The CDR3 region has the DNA TGTGCCAGCAGTTTCAGTGGTGAAAAACTGTTTTTT.

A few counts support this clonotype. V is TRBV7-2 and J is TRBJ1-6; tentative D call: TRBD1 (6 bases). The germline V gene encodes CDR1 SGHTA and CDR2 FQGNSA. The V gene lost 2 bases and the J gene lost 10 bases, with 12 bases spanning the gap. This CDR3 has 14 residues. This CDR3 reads CASSLQSRGSPLHF. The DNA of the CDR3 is TGTGCCAGCAGCTTACAGTCCAGGGGATCACCCCTCCACTTT.

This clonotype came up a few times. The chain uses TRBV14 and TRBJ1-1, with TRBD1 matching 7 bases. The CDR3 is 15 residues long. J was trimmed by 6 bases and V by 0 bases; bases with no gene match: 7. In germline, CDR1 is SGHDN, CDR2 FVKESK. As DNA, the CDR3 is TGTGCCAGCAGCCAAGATAGGGGGCGCTTGGCTGAAGCTTTCTTT. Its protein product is CASSQDRGRLAEAFF.